This TCR beta chain originates from a study of blood T cell repertoires in COVID-19 (TCRdb year 2020). With respect to the entire study: Samples from collaborators originated in the United States, Italy and Spain and spanned both the acute and convalescent phases of COVID-19. The prospective study material was composed of cDNA or gDNA derived from T cells, B-cell-depleted T cells, or PBMCs. Subjects who had been exposed to COVID-19, were actively infected with it, or had recovered from it provided the deeply sampled blood TCRbeta repertoires that made up the dataset. The repertoires were released in a freely available public database intended as a resource for research on the immune response to SARS-CoV-2. Samples were obtained from the ongoing ImmuneRACE study (first 160 participants) and from 950 to 1,500 subjects provided by 6 global collaborators. The sample metadata nearly always contained a de-identified subject ID, COVID-19 status, age in years and sex. HLA class I and class II types, where available, came from metadata supplied by the sample provider rather than from assay-based typing. Summary of the overall study and its limitations: How much clinical and demographic metadata was included differed by source and by participant, and the metadata was provided uncurated.

The immunoSEQ Assay, a bias-controlled multiplex PCR, was used to amplify TCRbeta CDR3 regions from genomic DNA. As for the authors' bioinformatics: Within the assay, amplification of reference gene primers was used to estimate how many nucleated cells each sample contained. Sequence reads were collapsed and filtered to measure the absolute abundance of every unique TCRbeta CDR3 rearrangement. Productive Simpson clonality was computed per sample as the square root of Simpson's diversity index over productive rearrangements. This immuneACCESS table, as held by TCRdb, lists in-frame sequences with V and J called but not all clones. Of the missing ones, under half trace to an unresolved V gene in checked studies; the others have no known cause. V, J and clone size derive from that table, while D and trimming were established from the DNA sequence. The sample contains more than 85,000 clones, around 76% of them found a single time. Roughly 3.8% of the sample belongs to the ten largest clones.

The CDR3, cysteine through phenylalanine, is 15 amino acids long. Only CDR3 DNA is held: 45 bases, read in frame from base 1. Reading the germline V gene gives CDR1 SGHRS and CDR2 YFSETQ. V is reduced by 0 bases and J by 4 bases, leaving a spacing of 11 bases between them. Whole blood was collected in K2EDTA tubes by collaborating institutions according to the institutions' own protocols. For TCRbeta analysis, collaborators shipped samples in one of three forms: frozen whole blood, isolated PBMCs, or DNA extracted from either of those sample types. This clone was counted between two and nine times. The clone's antigen remains unknown. Per-base quality was not reported, and no clone a single base away is much larger than it.

The chain uses TRBV5-1 and TRBJ1-5; no confident D gene assignment can be made. This receptor was taken from a woman aged 80 or older with acute or convalescent COVID-19. Input material: peripheral blood. The DNA is as follows: TGCGCCAGCAGCTTGGATAGTTTGTGGAATCAGCCCCAGCATTTT. It translates to CASSLDSLWNQPQHF.